The source of this TCR beta chain is a study of blood T cells in healthy people across ages. It was with a sample-barcoded 5' primer and a J-beta primer mix that a second PCR of roughly 6 to 12 cycles was run. TCRdb passed the 5' RACE reads through MiXCR, listing each CDR3 protein once. The sample shows fewer than 750,000 distinct CDR3 sequences, approximately 52% of them seen only once. This clonotype was seen repeatedly, ten times or more. The V gene's germline CDR1 is MDHEN and CDR2 SYDVKM. The V end was cut by 5 bases, the J end by 5 bases, with 12 bases between. This CDR3 has 13 residues. Sequencing was carried out using blood. The sequence was obtained from a woman of 80 years or more in good health. V usage is TRBV28 and J usage is TRBJ2-5; the D call may be TRBD1 or TRBD2 (5 bases each). The chain's CDR3 is CASSVGTLETQYF. For the CDR3, the DNA is TGTGCCAGCAGTGTAGGGACCCTCGAGACCCAGTACTTC. The full variable domain, completed using reference TRBV28 and TRBJ2-5, is DVKVTQSSRYLVKRTGEKVFLECVQDMDHENMFWYRQDPGLGLRLIYFSYDVKMKEKGDIPEGYSVSREKKERFSLILESASTNQTSMYLCASSVGTLETQYFGPGTRLLVL.